What follows is one T cell receptor (beta chain) and its context. This entry belongs to a study of blood T cell repertoires in COVID-19. Across the study: The United States, Italy and Spain were the sources of the acute and convalescent COVID-19 samples. PBMCs, B-cell-depleted T cells, or T cells provided the cDNA or gDNA that made up the material.

As processed by the authors: Amplifying reference gene primers gave estimates of nucleated cell counts. Clones were sequenced by immunoSEQ multiplex PCR, and TCRdb holds only the in-frame ones, with some missing. That table is the source of V, J and clone size, and D and trimming were worked out from the DNA. The sample records about 59,000 clones, roughly 70% being singletons. The V end lost 3 bases, the J end lost 0 bases, and 9 bases lay between the germline ends. The CDR3 has 16 residues. Germline CDR1 and CDR2: KGHSH and LQKENI. The material sequenced was peripheral blood. The J gene is TRBJ1-6, the V gene TRBV18, with D tentatively TRBD1 (6 bases). This TCR was sampled from a woman aged 70 to 79 with acute or convalescent COVID-19. The CDR3 region is CASSPRGTSYNSPLHF. The DNA of the CDR3 is TGTGCCAGCTCACCCAGGGGTACCTCCTATAATTCACCCCTCCACTTT. Complete variable domain (other parts from reference TRBV18 and TRBJ1-6): NAGVMQNPRHLVRRRGQEARLRCSPMKGHSHVYWYRQLPEEGLKFMVYLQKENIIDESGMPKERFSAEFPKEGPSILRIQQVVRGDSAAYFCASSPRGTSYNSPLHFGNGTRLTVT.